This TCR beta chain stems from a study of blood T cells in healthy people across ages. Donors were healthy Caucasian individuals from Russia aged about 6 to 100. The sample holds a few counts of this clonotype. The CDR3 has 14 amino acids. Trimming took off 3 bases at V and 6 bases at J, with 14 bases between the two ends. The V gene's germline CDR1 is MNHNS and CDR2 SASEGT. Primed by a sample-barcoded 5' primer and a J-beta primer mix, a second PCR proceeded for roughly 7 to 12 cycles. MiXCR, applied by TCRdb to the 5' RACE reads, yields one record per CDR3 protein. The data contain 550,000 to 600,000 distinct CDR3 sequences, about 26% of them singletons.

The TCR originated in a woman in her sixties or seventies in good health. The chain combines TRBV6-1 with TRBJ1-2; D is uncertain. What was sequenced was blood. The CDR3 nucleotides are TGTGCCAGCAGTGATCGGGTCAAGAGCAATGGCTACACCTTC. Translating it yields CASSDRVKSNGYTF.